This TCR beta chain appears in the sequencing data of a study of shared clonotypes between healthy human individuals. Overall study results and limits: When compared with the clonotypes that were shared by all four sorted-subset donors, the non-shared clonotypes turned out to have lower generation probabilities.

The trim removed 0 bases at V and 7 bases at J, leaving 8 bases unmatched. Per the germline V gene, CDR1 is SGHNT and CDR2 is YYREEE (reference sequence). The CDR3 is 16 residues long. The sorted-subset replicate PCRs were given around 200 ng DNA, which is tens of thousands of T cell genomes. Profiling relied on immunoSEQ multiplex PCR, and the TCRdb table lists in-frame clones only, not all of them. The repertoire holds approximately 1,000,000 clones, with roughly 77% as singletons. As to this clone: Its target is not known. The sample carries other DNA sequences with the same CDR3.

The sequenced sample consisted of memory CD4+ T cells from PBMCs. Regarding subset: CD45RA-negative fraction. This sequence was found in a young man in good health. Some clones in this sample may be carry-over from other donors' samples. The rearrangement joins TRBV5-4 to TRBJ2-1; 9 bases are a match to TRBD2. The CDR3 bases are TGTGCCAGCAGCTTGGGGGGTGCGGGAGGGCTTAATGAGCAGTTCTTC. Amino acid sequence: CASSLGGAGGLNEQFF.